These 14 T cell receptor beta chains share one sample of origin, sequenced in a study of tumor-infiltrating lymphocytes in primary liver carcinoma. With a constant-region primer, TCR beta cDNA was made from approximately 520 ng of total RNA. Researchers made the TCR beta libraries by running three nested multiplex PCR rounds with slightly modified ARM-PCR. Both of the initial two PCR rounds ran for about 9 cycles and employed TRBV1-TRBV30 forward primers alongside a C-beta reverse primer. TCRdb analysed the multiplex PCR reads with MiXCR anew, one entry per CDR3 protein. This table has 310,000 or so distinct CDR3 sequences, 58% appearing once. RNA was extracted from whole blood without cell sorting, alongside germline DNA. Sequencing was done on a sample of peripheral blood. The receptors come from a woman aged 25 to 39 with primary liver carcinoma and hepatitis B virus infection.

Notes on this clonotype: One end of the junction varies from germline; a read error may be responsible. V is TRBV11-2 and J is TRBJ2-3; 8 positions match TRBD1. The CDR3 has 14 residues. Germline lookup yields CDR1 SGHAT and CDR2 FQNNGV. CDR3 nucleotides: TGTGCCTGCAGCTTAAGGACAGGGAAAGATACACAGTATTTT. As protein: CACSLRTGKDTQYF.

This clonotype was picked up a small number of times. This chain connects TRBV28 to TRBJ2-1, with no clear D. Trimming removed 2 bases from V and 10 bases from J, with 9 bases in between. Germline loops: CDR1 MDHEN, CDR2 SYDVKM. The CDR3 runs to 12 residues. This CDR3 is CASSLVVQEQFF. CDR3 DNA sequence: TGTGCCAGCAGTTTAGTAGTTCAGGAGCAGTTCTTC.

Regarding this clonotype: One base away lies a much larger clone, so this may be a sequencing read error. The rearrangement links TRBV12-3 or TRBV12-4 to TRBJ1-1; D is perhaps TRBD1 (5 bases). This CDR3 is built from 11 residues. Trimming shortened V by 6 bases and J by 11 bases, and 13 bases separated the two germline ends. The CDR3 loop reads CASRPDRGAFF. CDR3 nucleotide sequence: TGTGCCAGCAGACCAGACAGAGGGGCTTTCTTT.

As concerns this clonotype: The junction differs from germline at one of its ends, possibly a read error. The chain has TRBV10-2 and TRBJ2-1; the match to TRBD2 covers 10 bases. CDR1 and CDR2 (germline): WSHSY, SAAADI. The length of the CDR3 is 15 residues. The chain's CDR3 is CASRVAGGEVNKQFF. CDR3 sequence (DNA): TGCGCCAGCAGAGTAGCGGGAGGCGAAGTCAATAAGCAGTTCTTC.

Remarks on this clonotype: A much larger clone lies one base from this, so it may be a read error. V and J are TRBV6-5 and TRBJ2-7; D possibly corresponds to TRBD1 (6 bases). Germline-derived CDR1 and CDR2 are MNHEY and SVGAGI. CDR3 length: 15 amino acids. The CDR3, as DNA: TGTGCCAGCAGCCCCGACAGGTTGGGCTCCTACAAGCAGTACTTC. Its translation: CASSPDRLGSYKQYF.

The chain is built from TRBV12-3 or TRBV12-4 and TRBJ2-1; D remains unclear. CDR3 length equals 12 residues. V was clipped by 6 bases and J by 1 base, with 4 bases between them. CDR3 region: CASSRSYNEQFF. In DNA, the CDR3 is TGTGCCAGCAGCCGTTCCTACAATGAGCAGTTCTTC.

Concerning this clonotype itself: It may be a read error: a sequence one base away is much more abundant. The chain has TRBV11-1 and TRBJ1-1; possible D gene TRBD1, 5 bases. The germline CDR1 and CDR2 sequences are SGHAT and FQDESV (reference sequence). This CDR3 is 13 amino acids long. The CDR3 DNA is TGTGCCGGCAGCCTCGGGGACGGAATTGAAGCTTTCTTT. Translating gives CAGSLGDGIEAFF.

This clonotype has ten or more counts. The chain has TRBV6-2 or TRBV6-3 and TRBJ2-1; D unresolved. This CDR3 is built from 13 residues. Germline V gene lookup returns CDR1 MNHEY and CDR2 SVGEGT. V gave up 8 bases and J gave up 3 bases, with 11 bases separating them. CDR3 nucleotide sequence: TGTGCCAGCCGGGTAAGGTTCTACAATGAGCAGTTCTTC. Translation: CASRVRFYNEQFF.

This clonotype was detected ten times or more. The rearrangement uses TRBV28 and TRBJ2-7, with D hard to call. V was cut by 6 bases and J by 0 bases, with 9 bases left in between. CDR3 length equals 13 residues. In germline, CDR1 is MDHEN, CDR2 SYDVKM. This CDR3 reads CASSPPGSYEQYF. The DNA of the CDR3 is TGTGCCAGCAGCCCTCCAGGCTCCTACGAGCAGTACTTC.

Turning to this clonotype: At one of its ends the junction is not consistent with the germline gene, which may arise from a read error. V and J are TRBV6-2 or TRBV6-3 and TRBJ2-1, with a possible D match to TRBD2 (6 bases). In germline, CDR1 is MNHEY, CDR2 SVGEGT. There are 15 residues in the CDR3. The CDR3 loop is CASSREFGVYNEQLF. The CDR3 nucleotides read TGTGCCAGCAGCCGGGAGTTCGGCGTATACAATGAGCAGCTCTTC.

As to this clonotype: An end of the junction does not agree with germline; a read error may underlie this. V usage is TRBV11-2 and J usage is TRBJ2-3; D is perhaps TRBD2 (5 bases). The length of the CDR3 is 14 residues. Germline CDR1 is SGHAT and CDR2 is FQNNGV. CDR3: CSSSLEAGTDTQYF. CDR3 sequence (DNA): TGTTCCAGCAGCTTAGAGGCGGGTACGGATACGCAGTATTTT.

Comment on this clonotype: A junction boundary mismatches the germline segment, possibly from a read error. V is TRBV11-1 and J is TRBJ2-3, with D tentatively TRBD2 (6 bases). CDR1 and CDR2 from the germline V gene are SGHAT and FQDESV (reference sequence). This CDR3 is built from 15 residues. CDR3 sequence reads: CASSQAGRMVDAQYF. CDR3 in DNA: TGTGCCAGCAGTCAGGCGGGAAGGATGGTAGATGCGCAGTATTTT.

The chain links TRBV12-5 to TRBJ1-3; the match to TRBD1 covers 12 bases. The germline V gene has CDR1 LGHNT and CDR2 FRNRAP. The CDR3 is 18 amino acids. The V gene end was trimmed by 3 bases and the J gene end by 2 bases; junction bases not matched to a gene: 8. The CDR3 spells CASGFDPRDRGPGNTIYF. The DNA for the CDR3 is TGTGCTAGTGGTTTCGACCCCCGGGACAGGGGGCCTGGAAACACCATATATTTT.

The gene calls are TRBV28 and TRBJ2-3, with 7 bases that match TRBD1. The CDR3 has 17 amino acids. V gave up 6 bases and J gave up 2 bases; unmatched junction bases: 14. Germline CDR1 and CDR2: MDHEN and SYDVKM. As DNA, the CDR3 is TGTGCCAGCAGACTCTTCACAGGGAAGGGGGCCACAGATACGCAGTATTTT. Its translation is CASRLFTGKGATDTQYF.